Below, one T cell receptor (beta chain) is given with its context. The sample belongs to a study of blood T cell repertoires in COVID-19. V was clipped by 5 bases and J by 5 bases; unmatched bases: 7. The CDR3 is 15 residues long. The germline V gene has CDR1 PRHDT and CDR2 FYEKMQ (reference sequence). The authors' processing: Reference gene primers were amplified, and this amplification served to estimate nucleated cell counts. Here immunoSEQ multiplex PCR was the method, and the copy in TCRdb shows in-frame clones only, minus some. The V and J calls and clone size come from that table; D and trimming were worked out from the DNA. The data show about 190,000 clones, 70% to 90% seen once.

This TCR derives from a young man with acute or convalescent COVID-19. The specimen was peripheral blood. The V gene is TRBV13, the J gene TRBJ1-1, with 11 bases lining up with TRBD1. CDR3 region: CASSLRDRGETEAFF. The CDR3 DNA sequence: TGTGCCAGCAGCCTCCGGGACAGGGGGGAAACTGAAGCTTTCTTT.